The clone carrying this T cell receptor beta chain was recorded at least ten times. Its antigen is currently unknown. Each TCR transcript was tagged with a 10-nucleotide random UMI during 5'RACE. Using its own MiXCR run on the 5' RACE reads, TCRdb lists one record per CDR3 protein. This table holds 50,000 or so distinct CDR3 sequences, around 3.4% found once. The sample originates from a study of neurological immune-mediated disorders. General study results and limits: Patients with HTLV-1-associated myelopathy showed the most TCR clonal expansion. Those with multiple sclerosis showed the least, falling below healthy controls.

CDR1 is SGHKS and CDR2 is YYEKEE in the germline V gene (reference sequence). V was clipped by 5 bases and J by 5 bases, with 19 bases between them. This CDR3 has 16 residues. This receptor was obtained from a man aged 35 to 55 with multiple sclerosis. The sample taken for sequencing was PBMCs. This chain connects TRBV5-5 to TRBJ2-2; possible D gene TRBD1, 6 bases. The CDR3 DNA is TGTGCCAGCAGGATCCAGGGGCCCTCCGGGACCGGGGAGCTGTTTTTT. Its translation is CASRIQGPSGTGELFF. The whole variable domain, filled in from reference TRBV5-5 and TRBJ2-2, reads DAGVTQSPTHLIKTRGQQVTLRCSPISGHKSVSWYQQVLGQGPQFIFQYYEKEERGRGNFPDRFSARQFPNYSSELNVNALLLGDSALYLCASRIQGPSGTGELFFGEGSRLTVL.